A selection of T cell receptor beta chains follows, all from one sample in a study of STAT3 mutations in large granular lymphocyte leukemia. Generated by immunoSEQ multiplex PCR, the TCRdb table keeps only in-frame clones and is missing some. Of over 3,500 clones listed, roughly 82% are singletons. Input material: peripheral blood mononuclear cells. These receptors originate from a boy aged 10-17 years with T-cell large granular lymphocyte leukemia. Some clones in this sample may be carry-over from other donors' samples. The conserved cysteine and the conserved F or W are not part of the CDR3 here.

V gene: TRBV6-6; CDR3 protein: ASSYSSLGVNSPLH
V gene: TRBV30; CDR3 protein: AWREPSTDTQY
V gene: TRBV6-4; CDR3 protein: ASSILAGGGYNEQF
V gene: TRBV5-1; CDR3 protein: ASYRTSGQETQY
V gene: TRBV7-9; CDR3 protein: ASSFRGLNSPLH
V gene: TRBV7-9; CDR3 protein: ASSKRKREPRNEQF
V gene: TRBV6-6; CDR3 protein: ASSPGQGASTEAF
V gene: TRBV6-1; CDR3 protein: ASSPTGHEQF
V gene: TRBV18; CDR3 protein: ASSPKDSPYLYGYT
V gene: TRBV7-8; CDR3 protein: ASSPGQGVEQY
V gene: TRBV30; CDR3 protein: AYTRGRLNTGELF
V gene: TRBV5-4; CDR3 protein: ASSPGGQGPFGGYT
V gene: TRBV5-1; CDR3 protein: ASSLDGSSNSPLH
V gene: TRBV5-1; CDR3 protein: ASWGTGSYEQY
V gene: TRBV6-1; CDR3 protein: ASSAEEGGPGDTQY
V gene: TRBV9; CDR3 protein: ASSVVDYNSPLH
V gene: TRBV10-3; CDR3 protein: AISVGEGYT
V gene: TRBV5-4; CDR3 protein: ASSLDRGPYEQY
V gene: TRBV13; CDR3 protein: ASSSAALGQQETQY
V gene: TRBV25-1; CDR3 protein: ASSAGGSYYGYT
V gene: TRBV7-9; CDR3 protein: ASSLVQGGRTEAF
V gene: TRBV6-5; CDR3 protein: ASRGKNEKLF
V gene: TRBV4-1; CDR3 protein: ASSQVYANGGNIQY
V gene: TRBV5-1; CDR3 protein: ASSTGQGQNEQY
V gene: TRBV29-1; CDR3 protein: SVIRAADTQY
V gene: TRBV5-6; CDR3 protein: ASSLDPLNTEAF
V gene: TRBV30; CDR3 protein: AWRRGTQANEQF
V gene: TRBV5-1; CDR3 protein: ASSPRQGAESPLH
V gene: TRBV28; CDR3 protein: ASSSHDAATNEKLF
V gene: TRBV29-1; CDR3 protein: SVDRGAGGDYNEQF
V gene: TRBV7-9; CDR3 protein: ASSLGGEAF
V gene: TRBV12-5; CDR3 protein: ASGSGMGEQY
V gene: TRBV30; CDR3 protein: AWRGATQY
V gene: TRBV7-9; CDR3 protein: ASSRRGRSNEQF
V gene: TRBV18; CDR3 protein: ASSPRQGVYEQY
V gene: TRBV5-1; CDR3 protein: ASSLVARANYGYT
V gene: TRBV29-1; CDR3 protein: SVEDSGRAIDEQF
V gene: TRBV12-5; CDR3 protein: ASGFILEGETQY
V gene: TRBV6-1; CDR3 protein: ASSEAAGRQETQY
V gene: TRBV29-1; CDR3 protein: SVTGEVFETQY
V gene: TRBV7-9; CDR3 protein: ASSLGDRGQPQH
V gene: TRBV7-9; CDR3 protein: ASSRTENEKLF
V gene: TRBV5-6; CDR3 protein: ASSAGQFDEQY
V gene: TRBV5-8; CDR3 protein: ASTWGYNEQF
V gene: TRBV20-1; CDR3 protein: SARGITEAF
V gene: TRBV30; CDR3 protein: AWSVGGTGGYEQY
V gene: TRBV7-2; CDR3 protein: ASSTGTARNQPQH
V gene: TRBV7-9; CDR3 protein: ASSLGDHNEQF
V gene: TRBV14; CDR3 protein: ASSHPGQTTYEQY
V gene: TRBV5-1; CDR3 protein: ASSSQGAGNSPLH
V gene: TRBV30; CDR3 protein: AWDRGPYEQY
V gene: TRBV5-4; CDR3 protein: ASSWTSGGSYEQY